The 2 T cell receptor beta chains in this list originate from one sample, sequenced in a study of T cell responses to AZD1222 COVID-19 vaccine. Clones were sequenced by immunoSEQ multiplex PCR, and TCRdb holds only the in-frame ones, with some missing. The top ten clones hold about 35% of a sample with more than 20,000 clones, roughly 87% of them seen once. The starting material was peripheral blood, obtained 28 days after the second AZD1222 dose. The receptor set was obtained from an adult who received the AZD1222 COVID-19 vaccine.

This clone was detected a few times. The chain links TRBV28 to TRBJ2-3, with unresolved D. Germline CDR1 reads MDHEN; CDR2 reads SYDVKM. CDR3 length equals 11 residues. The ends were cut back, 5 bases at V and 2 bases at J, with 2 bases in the middle. CDR3 nucleotides: TGTGCCAGCAGTCTCACAGATACGCAGTATTTT. This encodes CASSLTDTQYF.

The rearrangement uses TRBV7-9 and TRBJ1-5; the D is unclear. Germline V CDR1 and CDR2: SEHNR, FQNEAQ (reference sequence). The CDR3 runs 12 residues. Deletions cut 2 bases from V and 11 bases from J, with 10 bases between. The CDR3 DNA sequence: TGTGCCAGCAGCTTATCTTCCGAAACCCAGCATTTT. It yields the protein CASSLSSETQHF.